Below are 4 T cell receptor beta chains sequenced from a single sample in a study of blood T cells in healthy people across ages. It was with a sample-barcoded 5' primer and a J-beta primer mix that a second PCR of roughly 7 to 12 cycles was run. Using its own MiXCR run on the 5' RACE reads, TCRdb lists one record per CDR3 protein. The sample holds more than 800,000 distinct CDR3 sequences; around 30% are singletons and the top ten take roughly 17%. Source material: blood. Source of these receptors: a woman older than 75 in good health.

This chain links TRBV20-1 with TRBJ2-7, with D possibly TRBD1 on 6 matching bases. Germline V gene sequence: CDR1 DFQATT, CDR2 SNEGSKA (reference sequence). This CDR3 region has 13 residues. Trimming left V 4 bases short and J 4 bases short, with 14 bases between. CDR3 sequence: CSAKQGLRYEQYF. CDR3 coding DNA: TGCAGTGCTAAACAGGGATTGAGGTACGAGCAGTACTTC.

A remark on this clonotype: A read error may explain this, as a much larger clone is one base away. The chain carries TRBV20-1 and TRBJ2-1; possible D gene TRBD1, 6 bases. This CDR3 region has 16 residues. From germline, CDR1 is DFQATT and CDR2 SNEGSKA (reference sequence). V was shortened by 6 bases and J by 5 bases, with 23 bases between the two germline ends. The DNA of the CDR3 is TGCAGTGCCAAGAAGGGTGGGGCCACAGGGCACAATGAGCAGTTCTTC. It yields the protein CSAKKGGATGHNEQFF.

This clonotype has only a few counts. The CDR3 is CASSFPTGGIGELFF. The CDR3, as DNA: TGTGCCAGCAGTTTCCCGACAGGGGGGATCGGGGAGCTGTTTTTT. The V gene is TRBV12-3 or TRBV12-4, the J gene TRBJ2-2; 9 bases align to TRBD1. The CDR3 has 15 amino acids. Trimming cost V 3 bases and J 7 bases; bases outside gene matches: 6.

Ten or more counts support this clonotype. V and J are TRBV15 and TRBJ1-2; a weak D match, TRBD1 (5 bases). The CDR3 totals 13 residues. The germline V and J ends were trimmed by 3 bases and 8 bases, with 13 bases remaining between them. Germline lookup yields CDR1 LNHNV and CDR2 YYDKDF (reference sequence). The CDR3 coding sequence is TGTGCCACCAGCAGTCCGCAGGGTGACGGCTACACCTTC. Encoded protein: CATSSPQGDGYTF.